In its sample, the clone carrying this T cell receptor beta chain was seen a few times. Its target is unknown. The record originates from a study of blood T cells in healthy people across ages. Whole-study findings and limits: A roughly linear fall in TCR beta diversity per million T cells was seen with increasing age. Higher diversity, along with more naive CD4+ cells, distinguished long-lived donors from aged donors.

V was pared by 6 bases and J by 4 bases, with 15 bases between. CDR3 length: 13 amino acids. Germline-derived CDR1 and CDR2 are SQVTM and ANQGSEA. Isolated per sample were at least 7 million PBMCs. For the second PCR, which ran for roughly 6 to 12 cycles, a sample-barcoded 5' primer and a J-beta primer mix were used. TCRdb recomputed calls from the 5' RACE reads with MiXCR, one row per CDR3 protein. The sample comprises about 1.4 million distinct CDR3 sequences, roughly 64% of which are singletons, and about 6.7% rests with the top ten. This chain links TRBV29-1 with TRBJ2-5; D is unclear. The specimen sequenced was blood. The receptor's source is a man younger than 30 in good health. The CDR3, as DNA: TGCAGCGTGCTCTGGGGAATCGGAGAGACCCAGTACTTC. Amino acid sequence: CSVLWGIGETQYF.